The clone carrying this T cell receptor beta chain turned up a few times. Its cognate antigen is unknown. This CDR3 region has 16 residues. CDR1 SGHAT and CDR2 FQNNGV come from the germline V gene. Losses at the gene ends were 5 bases for V and 1 base for J; bases not matched to a gene: 8. TCRdb's copy holds only in-frame clones and misses some; the assay was immunoSEQ multiplex PCR. Here the sample spans more than 300,000 clones, approximately 90% being singletons. Stated treatment: around 19 received Ad26.COV2.S at low or high dose, single or two shots; about 5 received placebo; per-sample allocation not given. Sampling took place 63 days after the first vaccine or placebo injection. The administered vaccine (an Ad26 vector) expressed Wuhan-strain SARS-CoV-2 spike. These data come from a study of Ad26.COV2.S vaccination and SARS-CoV-2 variants. General study findings and limits: Reportedly, after vaccination the spike-specific CD8+ and CD4+ T cell responses displayed substantial breadth. Placebo recipients had lower spike-specific TCR breadth than vaccine recipients. Participants given vaccine showed non-spike TCR breadth similar to that of placebo recipients.

This TCR was recovered from a person aged 18-65 years who received the Ad26.COV2.S COVID-19 vaccine or a placebo. The sequenced sample was peripheral blood, obtained in a trial of Ad26.COV2.S vaccine versus placebo. V and J are TRBV11-2 and TRBJ2-7; 10 nucleotides agree with TRBD1. For the CDR3, the DNA is TGTGCCAGCAGCCCTCGGGGACAGGGGCTTTCCTACGAGCAGTACTTC. Translating gives CASSPRGQGLSYEQYF.